Below, 9 T cell receptor beta chains from the same sample are listed, as sequenced in a study of cytomegalovirus exposure and HLA in healthy donors. Vbeta (60) and Jbeta (13) primers were used in the PCR. Profiled with immunoSEQ multiplex PCR; TCRdb holds only in-frame clones, not every one. The specimen's table records about 52,000 clones. Source material: PBMCs. The receptors were gathered from a woman aged 55-70 years in good health and CMV-seropositive.

This chain joins TRBV29-1 and TRBJ2-1; D perhaps matches TRBD1 (6 bases). The CDR3 is 15 residues long. The germline CDR1 and CDR2 sequences are SQVTM and ANQGSEA. V lost 6 bases to trimming and J lost 6 bases, with 21 bases between them. CDR3 loop: CSVQRGTGTANEQFF. CDR3 bases: TGCAGCGTCCAAAGGGGGACCGGGACCGCCAATGAGCAGTTCTTC.

The chain couples TRBV2 to TRBJ1-1, with D maybe TRBD1 (6 bases). V lost 6 bases and J 4 bases, leaving 12 bases between the germline ends. Germline V CDR1 and CDR2: SNHLY, FYNNEI. The CDR3 loop spans 13 amino acids. Here the CDR3 DNA reads TGTGCCAGCAGGGATGGGGGCCCCACTGAAGCTTTCTTT. Translation gives CASRDGGPTEAFF. Combining the CDR3 with reference TRBV2 and TRBJ1-1 gives the whole variable domain EPEVTQTPSHQVTQMGQEVILRCVPISNHLYFYWYRQILGQKVEFLVSFYNNEISEKSEIFDDQFSVERPDGSNFTLKIRSTKLEDSAMYFCASRDGGPTEAFFGQGTRLTVV.

The CDR3: CASSPLDRSYEQYF. CDR3 DNA sequence: TGTGCCAGCAGTCCCCTGGACAGATCCTACGAGCAGTACTTC. The chain recombines TRBV27 with TRBJ2-7; tentatively, D is TRBD1 (6 bases). Trimming cost V 5 bases and J 1 base, with 12 bases left between them. The CDR3 has 14 residues. From germline, CDR1 is MNHEY and CDR2 SMNVEV (reference sequence).

Concerning this clone itself: At one end, the junction sequence differs from germline, possibly due to a read error. V is TRBV6-5 and J is TRBJ1-3; D is undetermined. The CDR3 runs to 14 residues. Per germline, CDR1 MNHEY and CDR2 SVGAGI. DNA for the CDR3: TGTGCCAGTAGTTCTCCCAGCCTGCGAGAGGCCATATATTTT. Residues: CASSSPSLREAIYF.

V and J are TRBV4-1 and TRBJ2-5; 8 bases align to TRBD2. V lost 2 bases, J lost 0 bases, and 5 bases stayed unmatched. The CDR3 has 16 amino acids. Germline V lookup: CDR1 MGHRA, CDR2 YSYEKL. The CDR3, as DNA: TGCGCCAGCAGCCAACAGGGCGGGGGGCACCAAGAGACCCAGTACTTC. This encodes CASSQQGGGHQETQYF.

The rearrangement uses TRBV28 and TRBJ1-1; D ambiguous. This CDR3 comprises 14 residues. Germline CDR1 is MDHEN and CDR2 is SYDVKM. Trimming pared 0 bases from V and 5 bases from J, leaving 10 bases between. The CDR3, as DNA: TGTGCCAGCAGTTTATGGAGGGCGAGGACTGAAGCTTTCTTT. Amino acid sequence: CASSLWRARTEAFF.

This sequence joins TRBV5-4 and TRBJ1-1; possible D gene TRBD1, 6 bases. CDR3 length: 15 amino acids. Germline V gene lookup returns CDR1 SGHNT and CDR2 YYREEE (reference sequence). The germline V and J ends were trimmed by 5 bases and 8 bases, with 22 bases remaining between them. This chain's CDR3 is CASSSSLGGPFEAFF. The CDR3 coding sequence is TGTGCCAGCAGTTCATCCCTCGGGGGGCCTTTCGAAGCTTTCTTT. Full variable domain (missing parts from reference TRBV5-4 and TRBJ1-1): ETGVTQSPTHLIKTRGQQVTLRCSSQSGHNTVSWYQQALGQGPQFIFQYYREEENGRGNFPPRFSGLQFPNYSSELNVNALELDDSALYLCASSSSLGGPFEAFFGQGTRLTVV.

CDR3: CASSEYKGAGPETQYF. In DNA, the CDR3 is TGTGCCAGCAGTGAATATAAGGGGGCGGGGCCAGAGACCCAGTACTTC. V and J are TRBV25-1 and TRBJ2-5; tentative D call: TRBD1 (7 bases). This CDR3 spans 16 amino acids. V dropped 0 bases and J dropped 4 bases, with 15 bases sitting between them. Germline CDR1 MGHDK, CDR2 SYGVNS.

In regard to this clone: Other DNA sequences in the same sample also yield this CDR3. This chain uses TRBV20-1 with TRBJ2-7; D perhaps matches TRBD1 (6 bases). CDR1 and CDR2 (germline): DFQATT, SNEGSKA (reference sequence). The CDR3 is 11 amino acids. V lost 6 bases, J lost 4 bases, and 10 bases lay in between. The CDR3 loop reads CSAKTGYEQYF. The CDR3 region has the DNA TGCAGTGCAAAGACAGGATACGAGCAGTACTTC.